This passage covers 5 T cell receptor beta chains from one sample sequenced in a study of T cells after yellow fever vaccination. TCRdb re-derived calls from the 5' RACE reads in MiXCR, one entry per CDR3 protein. Of roughly 310,000 distinct CDR3 sequences in the sample, 3% to 4.5% were seen once. The material sequenced was PBMCs, taken on the day of the yellow fever booster vaccination. The receptors originated from a man aged 18 to 35 who received the YFV17D yellow fever vaccine.

This chain uses TRBV20-1 with TRBJ2-7; D unresolved. CDR3 length: 12 amino acids. Between the trimmed V and J ends, which lost 3 bases and 2 bases, there was a span of 8 bases. CDR1 DFQATT and CDR2 SNEGSKA come from the germline V gene (reference sequence). CDR3 protein: CSASPTPYEQYV. The CDR3 bases are TGCAGTGCTAGCCCTACCCCCTACGAGCAGTACGTC.

The V and J genes are TRBV7-8 and TRBJ2-7; 8 nucleotides line up with TRBD1. V dropped 5 bases and J dropped 9; count of bases not matched to a gene: 6. This CDR3 region has 12 residues. Germline CDR1 reads SGHVS; CDR2 reads FQNEAQ. The CDR3 region is CASSIDRGGQYV. The CDR3 DNA is TGTGCCAGCAGCATTGACAGGGGCGGGCAGTACGTC.

The V gene is TRBV6-5, the J gene TRBJ1-5; the D is unclear. The CDR3 runs 14 residues. The germline V and J ends were trimmed by 5 bases and 0 bases, with 8 bases remaining between them. Germline V gene data show CDR1 as MNHEY and CDR2 as SVGAGI. The CDR3: CASSPLDSNQPQHF. CDR3 coding DNA: TGTGCCAGCAGTCCCCTTGATAGCAATCAGCCCCAGCATTTT.

The CDR3, as DNA: TGTGCCAGCAGCTTAAGGTCGGGCTCCTACAATGAGCAGTTCTTC. Translation gives CASSLRSGSYNEQFF. The gene calls are TRBV7-9 and TRBJ2-1; no firm D call. V was clipped by 2 bases and J by 0 bases, with 8 bases between them. The germline gives CDR1 SEHNR, CDR2 FQNEAQ (reference sequence). This CDR3 contains 15 residues.

At least ten counts were recorded for this clonotype. The chain has TRBV28 and TRBJ1-6; 8 nucleotides agree with TRBD1. CDR1 MDHEN and CDR2 SYDVKM come from the germline V gene. The CDR3 covers 15 residues. The V and J ends lost 5 bases and 10 bases, in that order; junction bases with no gene match: 10. The CDR3: CASSVSTGGESPLHF. The CDR3, as DNA: TGTGCCAGCAGTGTGAGTACAGGGGGAGAATCACCCCTCCACTTT.